This T cell receptor (beta chain) originates from a study of cytomegalovirus exposure and HLA in healthy donors. On this clone itself: Its antigen remains unknown.

Trimming shortened V by 4 bases and J by 4 bases, and 13 bases separated the two germline ends. CDR1 and CDR2 from the germline V gene are PRHDT and FYEKMQ (reference sequence). The CDR3 length is 14 residues. General observations from the study: TCR beta chain V- and J-gene trimming was linked, in a later analysis, to a missense variant in DCLRE1C. Previous analysis showed most TCR beta V segments were productive about 87% or about 30% of the time.

PCR involved 60 Vbeta and 13 Jbeta primers. Original methodology: Per a later analysis, the number of unique TCR beta chains was approximately 80 million, of which around 10 million were shared. Only in-frame clones appear in the TCRdb table, and some are missing; sequencing was by immunoSEQ multiplex PCR. That table gives V, J and clone size, and the DNA gave D and trimming. The sample includes approximately 180,000 clones, 70% to 80% of them seen just once. All donors participated as healthy donors of bone marrow. This clonotype was sampled from a woman aged 45-65 years in good health and CMV-seronegative. The source material was PBMCs. The gene calls are TRBV13 and TRBJ1-2, with D perhaps TRBD1 (5 bases). Here the CDR3 DNA reads TGTGCCAGCAGCTCGCAGGGTTGGATCTATGGCTACACCTTC. Protein product: CASSSQGWIYGYTF.